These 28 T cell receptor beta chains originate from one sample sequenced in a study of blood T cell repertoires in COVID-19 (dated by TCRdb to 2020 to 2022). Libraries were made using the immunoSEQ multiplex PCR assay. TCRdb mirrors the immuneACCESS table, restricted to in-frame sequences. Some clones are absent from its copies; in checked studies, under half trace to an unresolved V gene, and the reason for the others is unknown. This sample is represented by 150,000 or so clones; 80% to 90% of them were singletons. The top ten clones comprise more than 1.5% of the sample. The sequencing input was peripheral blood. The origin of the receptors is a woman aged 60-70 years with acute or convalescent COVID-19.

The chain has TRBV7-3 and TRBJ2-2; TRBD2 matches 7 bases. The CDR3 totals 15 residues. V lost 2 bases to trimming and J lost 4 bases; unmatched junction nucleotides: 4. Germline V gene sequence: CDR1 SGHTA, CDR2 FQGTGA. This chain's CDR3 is CASSLLGGTTGELFF. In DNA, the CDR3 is TGTGCCAGCAGCTTACTCGGGGGGACCACCGGGGAGCTGTTTTTT.

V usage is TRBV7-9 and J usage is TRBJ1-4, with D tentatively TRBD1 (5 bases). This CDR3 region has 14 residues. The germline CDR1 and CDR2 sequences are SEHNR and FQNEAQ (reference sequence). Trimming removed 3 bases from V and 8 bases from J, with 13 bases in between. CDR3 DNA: TGTGCCAGCAGCTTCTCCCCGGGGGACGAAAAACTGTTTTTT. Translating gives CASSFSPGDEKLFF.

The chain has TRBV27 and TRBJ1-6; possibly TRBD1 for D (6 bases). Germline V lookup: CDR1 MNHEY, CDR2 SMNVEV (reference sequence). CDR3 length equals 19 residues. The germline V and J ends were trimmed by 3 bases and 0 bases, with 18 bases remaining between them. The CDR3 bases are TGTGCCAGCAGTTTCTACCCTCGGGACACCAGCTCCTATAATTCACCCCTCCACTTT. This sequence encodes CASSFYPRDTSSYNSPLHF.

The CDR3 sequence is CASRDPGGVRYEQYF. CDR3 sequence (DNA): TGTGCCAGCAGGGATCCTGGGGGGGTCCGCTACGAGCAGTACTTC. This chain joins TRBV28 and TRBJ2-7; 7 bases agree with TRBD2. The V gene's germline CDR1 is MDHEN and CDR2 SYDVKM. Trimming cost V 6 bases and J 3 bases; bases outside gene matches: 11. This CDR3 comprises 15 residues.

This CDR3 reads CASSAGRGTEKLFF. CDR3 sequence (DNA): TGCGCCAGCAGTGCGGGCAGGGGAACTGAAAAACTGTTTTTT. The genes are TRBV10-2 and TRBJ1-4, with a possible D match to TRBD1 (6 bases). V lost 4 bases and J lost 7, with 13 bases in between. Per the germline V gene, CDR1 is WSHSY and CDR2 is SAAADI. CDR3 length equals 14 residues.

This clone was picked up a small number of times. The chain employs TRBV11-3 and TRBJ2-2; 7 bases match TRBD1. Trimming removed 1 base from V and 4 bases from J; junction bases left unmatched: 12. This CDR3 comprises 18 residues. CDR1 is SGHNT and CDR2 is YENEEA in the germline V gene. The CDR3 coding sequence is TGTGCCAGCAGCTTAGGACAGGGTGGATCCCTTTCCACCGGGGAGCTGTTTTTT. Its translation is CASSLGQGGSLSTGELFF.

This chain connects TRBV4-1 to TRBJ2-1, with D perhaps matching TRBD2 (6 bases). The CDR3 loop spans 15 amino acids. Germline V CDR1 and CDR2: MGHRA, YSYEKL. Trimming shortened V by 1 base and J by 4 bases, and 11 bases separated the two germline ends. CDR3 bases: TGCGCCAGCAGCCAAGGGGTTCGGGGGTACAATGAGCAGTTCTTC. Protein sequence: CASSQGVRGYNEQFF.

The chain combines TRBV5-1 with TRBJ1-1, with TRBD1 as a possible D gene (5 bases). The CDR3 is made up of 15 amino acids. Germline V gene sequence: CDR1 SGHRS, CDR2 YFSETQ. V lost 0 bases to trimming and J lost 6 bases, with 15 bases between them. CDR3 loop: CASSLEWGTASEAFF. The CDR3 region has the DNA TGCGCCAGCAGCTTGGAGTGGGGCACGGCCTCTGAAGCTTTCTTT.

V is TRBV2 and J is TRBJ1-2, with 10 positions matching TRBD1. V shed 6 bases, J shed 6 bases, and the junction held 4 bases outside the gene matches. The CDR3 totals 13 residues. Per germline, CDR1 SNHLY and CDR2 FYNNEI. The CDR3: CASRGTGVDGYTF. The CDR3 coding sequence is TGTGCCAGCAGGGGGACAGGGGTTGATGGCTACACCTTC. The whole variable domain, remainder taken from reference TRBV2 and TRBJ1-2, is EPEVTQTPSHQVTQMGQEVILRCVPISNHLYFYWYRQILGQKVEFLVSFYNNEISEKSEIFDDQFSVERPDGSNFTLKIRSTKLEDSAMYFCASRGTGVDGYTFGSGTRLTVV.

CDR3 residues: CASSQQGRDQPQHF. Written as DNA, the CDR3 is TGTGCCAGCTCTCAACAGGGTAGGGATCAGCCCCAGCATTTT. The chain uses TRBV18 and TRBJ1-5; TRBD1 might be the D (6 bases). Between the trimmed V and J ends, which lost 6 bases and 5 bases, there was a span of 14 bases. There are 14 residues in the CDR3. The germline V gene has CDR1 KGHSH and CDR2 LQKENI.

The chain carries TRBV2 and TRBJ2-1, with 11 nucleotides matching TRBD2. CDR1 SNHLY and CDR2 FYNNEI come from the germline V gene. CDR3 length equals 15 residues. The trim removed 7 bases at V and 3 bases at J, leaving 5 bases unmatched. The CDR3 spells CASNVAGGNYNEQFF. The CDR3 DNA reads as TGTGCCAGCAACGTAGCGGGGGGGAACTACAATGAGCAGTTCTTC.

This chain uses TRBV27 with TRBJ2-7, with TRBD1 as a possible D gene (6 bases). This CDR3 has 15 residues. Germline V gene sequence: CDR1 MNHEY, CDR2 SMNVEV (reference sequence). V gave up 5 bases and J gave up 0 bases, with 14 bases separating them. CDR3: CASSPRWDNSYEQYF. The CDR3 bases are TGTGCCAGCAGTCCTCGATGGGACAACTCCTACGAGCAGTACTTC.

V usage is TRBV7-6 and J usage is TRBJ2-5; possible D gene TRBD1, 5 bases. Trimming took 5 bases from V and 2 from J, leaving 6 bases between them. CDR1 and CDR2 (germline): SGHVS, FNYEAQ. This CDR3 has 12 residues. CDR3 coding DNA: TGTGCCAGCAGCCAGGGTCAAGAGACCCAGTACTTC. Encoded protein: CASSQGQETQYF.

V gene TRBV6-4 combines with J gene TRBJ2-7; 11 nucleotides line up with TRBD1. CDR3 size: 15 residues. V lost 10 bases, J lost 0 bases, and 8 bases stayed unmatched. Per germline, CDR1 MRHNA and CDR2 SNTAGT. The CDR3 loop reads CANRTGGLSSYEQYF. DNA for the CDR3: TGTGCCAACCGGACAGGGGGCCTTAGCTCCTACGAGCAGTACTTC.

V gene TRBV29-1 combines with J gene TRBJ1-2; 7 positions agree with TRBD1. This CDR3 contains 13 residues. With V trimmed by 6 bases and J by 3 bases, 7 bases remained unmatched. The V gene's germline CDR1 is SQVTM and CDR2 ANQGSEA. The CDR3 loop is CSVKTGTDYGYTF. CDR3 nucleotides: TGCAGCGTCAAGACCGGGACAGACTATGGCTACACCTTC.

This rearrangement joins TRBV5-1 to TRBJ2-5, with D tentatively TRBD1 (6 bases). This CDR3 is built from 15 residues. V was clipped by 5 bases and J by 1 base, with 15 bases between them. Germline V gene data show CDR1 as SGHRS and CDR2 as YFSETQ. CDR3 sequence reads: CASRATGSPQETQYF. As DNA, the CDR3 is TGCGCCAGCAGAGCGACAGGTTCCCCCCAAGAGACCCAGTACTTC.

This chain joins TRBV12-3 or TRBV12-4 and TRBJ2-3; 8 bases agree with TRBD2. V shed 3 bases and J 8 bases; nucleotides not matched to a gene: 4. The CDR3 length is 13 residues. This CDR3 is CASSFGGGRTQYF. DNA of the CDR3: TGTGCCAGCAGTTTCGGGGGGGGGCGTACGCAGTATTTT.

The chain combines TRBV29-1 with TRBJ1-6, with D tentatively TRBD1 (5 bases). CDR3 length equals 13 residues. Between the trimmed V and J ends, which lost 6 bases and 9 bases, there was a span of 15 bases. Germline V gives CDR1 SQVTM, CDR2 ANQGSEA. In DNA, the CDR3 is TGCAGCGTCAAGGACACTGCGAGTTCACCCCTCCACTTT. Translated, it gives CSVKDTASSPLHF.

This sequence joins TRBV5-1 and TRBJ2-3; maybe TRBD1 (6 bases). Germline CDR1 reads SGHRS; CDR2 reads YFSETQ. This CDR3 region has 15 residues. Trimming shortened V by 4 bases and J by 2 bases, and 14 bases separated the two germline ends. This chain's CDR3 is CASSPEGHSTDTQYF. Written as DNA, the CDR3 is TGCGCCAGCAGCCCCGAGGGACACTCCACAGATACGCAGTATTTT.

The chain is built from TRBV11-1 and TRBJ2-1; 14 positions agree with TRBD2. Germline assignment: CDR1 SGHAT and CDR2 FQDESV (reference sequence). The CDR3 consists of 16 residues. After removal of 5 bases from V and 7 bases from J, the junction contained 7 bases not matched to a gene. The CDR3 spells CASSPGLAGGRNEQFF. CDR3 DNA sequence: TGTGCCAGCAGCCCTGGACTAGCGGGGGGCCGGAATGAGCAGTTCTTC.

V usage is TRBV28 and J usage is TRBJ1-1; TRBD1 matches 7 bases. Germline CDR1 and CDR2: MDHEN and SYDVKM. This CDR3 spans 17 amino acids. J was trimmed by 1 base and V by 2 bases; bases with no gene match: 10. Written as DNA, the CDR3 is TGTGCCAGCAGTTTACGGTTCTGGGGACAGCAGAACACTGAAGCTTTCTTT. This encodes CASSLRFWGQQNTEAFF.

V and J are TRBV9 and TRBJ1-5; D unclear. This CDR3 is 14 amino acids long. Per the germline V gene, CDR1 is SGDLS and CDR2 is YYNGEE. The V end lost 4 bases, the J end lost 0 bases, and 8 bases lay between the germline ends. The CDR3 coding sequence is TGTGCCAGCAGCCGGGATTATAGCAATCAGCCCCAGCATTTT. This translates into CASSRDYSNQPQHF.

For the CDR3, the DNA is TGTGCCAGCAGTGAGAGCAGGGTCGCCTACGAGCAGTACTTC. Its protein product is CASSESRVAYEQYF. The V call is TRBV6-1, the J call TRBJ2-7; TRBD1 is a possible D gene (5 bases). Germline CDR1 reads MNHNS; CDR2 reads SASEGT. The CDR3 has 14 amino acids. V was clipped by 3 bases and J by 2 bases, with 11 bases between them.

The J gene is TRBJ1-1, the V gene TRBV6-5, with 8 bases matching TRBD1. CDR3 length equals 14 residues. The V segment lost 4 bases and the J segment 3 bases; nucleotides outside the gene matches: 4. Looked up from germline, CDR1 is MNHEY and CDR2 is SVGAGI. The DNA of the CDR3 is TGTGCCAGCAGTTCCGTACAGGGGGACACTGAAGCTTTCTTT. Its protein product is CASSSVQGDTEAFF.

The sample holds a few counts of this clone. The CDR3 spells CASEPGWNTEAFF. CDR3 coding DNA: TGTGCCAGCGAACCAGGGTGGAACACTGAAGCTTTCTTT. The rearrangement uses TRBV6-5 and TRBJ1-1, with TRBD1 as a possible D gene (5 bases). This CDR3 has 13 residues. Germline CDR1 is MNHEY and CDR2 is SVGAGI. V was pared by 8 bases and J by 1 base, with 11 bases between.

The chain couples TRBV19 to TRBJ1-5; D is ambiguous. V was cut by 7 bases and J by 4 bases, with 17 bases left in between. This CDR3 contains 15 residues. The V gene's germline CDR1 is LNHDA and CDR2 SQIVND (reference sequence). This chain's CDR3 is CASTSRSAENQPQHF. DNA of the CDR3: TGTGCCAGTACCTCCCGGTCGGCGGAAAATCAGCCCCAGCATTTT.

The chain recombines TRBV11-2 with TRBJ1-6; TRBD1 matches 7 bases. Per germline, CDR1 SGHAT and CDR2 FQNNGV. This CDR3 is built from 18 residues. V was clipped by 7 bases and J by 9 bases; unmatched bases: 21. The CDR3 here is CASTQARGQLQRGSPLHF. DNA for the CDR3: TGTGCCAGCACCCAAGCCCGGGGACAGCTTCAACGGGGTTCACCCCTCCACTTT.

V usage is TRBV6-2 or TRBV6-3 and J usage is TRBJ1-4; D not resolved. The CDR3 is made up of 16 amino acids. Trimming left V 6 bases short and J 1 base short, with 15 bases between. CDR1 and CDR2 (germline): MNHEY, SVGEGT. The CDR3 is CASSDGLPQTNEKLFF. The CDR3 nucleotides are TGTGCCAGCAGCGATGGCCTCCCGCAAACTAATGAAAAACTGTTTTTT.